Below, 22 T cell receptor beta chains from the same sample are listed, as sequenced in a study of OX40 agonist ivuxolimab in advanced cancers. Clones were sequenced by immunoSEQ multiplex PCR, and TCRdb holds only the in-frame ones, with some missing. The repertoire holds over 90,000 clones, with around 86% as singletons. The input for sequencing was CD4+ or CD8+ T cells sorted from blood, taken in a trial of the OX40 agonist ivuxolimab. Receptors originate from an adult with an advanced solid tumor such as melanoma, head and neck, liver or kidney cancer.

The chain links TRBV11-2 to TRBJ2-5; 9 bases agree with TRBD2. V dropped 6 bases and J dropped 4; count of bases not matched to a gene: 9. There are 15 residues in the CDR3. Germline V gene data show CDR1 as SGHAT and CDR2 as FQNNGV. The CDR3 sequence is CASRDLAGGGETQYF. DNA for the CDR3: TGTGCCAGCAGGGACCTGGCGGGAGGGGGAGAGACCCAGTACTTC.

V and J are TRBV5-5 and TRBJ2-3; 10 bases are shared with TRBD1. Per germline, CDR1 SGHKS and CDR2 YYEKEE (reference sequence). This CDR3 has 17 residues. V gave up 2 bases and J gave up 4 bases; unmatched junction bases: 10. CDR3 DNA: TGTGCCAGCAGCTTATCTCCGGGACAGGGGAAGGCAGATACGCAGTATTTT. It translates to CASSLSPGQGKADTQYF.

The chain combines TRBV7-2 with TRBJ1-2; D ambiguous. This CDR3 is 13 amino acids long. Germline CDR1 SGHTA, CDR2 FQGNSA. Trimming cost V 5 bases and J 6 bases, with 13 bases left between them. The CDR3 sequence: CASSPGISHGYTF. In DNA, the CDR3 is TGTGCCAGCAGCCCGGGGATCTCCCATGGCTACACCTTC.

Written as DNA, the CDR3 is TGTGCCAGCAGCTCCCCCCCCGACTGGCAAGAGACCCAGTACTTC. Translated: CASSSPPDWQETQYF. J is TRBJ2-5 and V is TRBV11-2; D gene unclear. CDR3 size: 15 residues. V was cut by 4 bases and J by 2 bases, with 14 bases left in between. The V gene's germline CDR1 is SGHAT and CDR2 FQNNGV.

The chain is built from TRBV18 and TRBJ1-4; tentative D call: TRBD1 (5 bases). This CDR3 spans 14 amino acids. Trimming stripped 1 base from V and 8 bases from J, with 11 bases between. Germline V gene sequence: CDR1 KGHSH, CDR2 LQKENI. CDR3 nucleotides: TGTGCCAGCTCACCACTGTGGGGCGAGGAAAAACTGTTTTTT. The encoded protein is CASSPLWGEEKLFF.

The chain couples TRBV6-5 to TRBJ2-2, with D unclear. V lost 0 bases to trimming and J lost 0 bases, with 8 bases between them. The CDR3 consists of 16 residues. CDR1 and CDR2 (germline): MNHEY, SVGAGI. Written as DNA, the CDR3 is TGTGCCAGCAGTTACTCCTTTCTAGCGAACACCGGGGAGCTGTTTTTT. Protein sequence: CASSYSFLANTGELFF.

This chain joins TRBV25-1 and TRBJ2-1, with 13 bases aligning to TRBD2. Germline V CDR1 and CDR2: MGHDK, SYGVNS. Losses at the gene ends were 4 bases for V and 7 bases for J; bases not matched to a gene: 7. The CDR3 is 16 residues long. The CDR3 DNA is TGTGCCAGCAGTGCAACCGGGACTAGCGGGAATAATGAGCAGTTCTTC. It is translated as CASSATGTSGNNEQFF.

The chain joins TRBV5-1 to TRBJ2-7, with 9 bases lining up with TRBD2. The CDR3 is 14 residues long. Germline CDR1 and CDR2: SGHRS and YFSETQ. Germline trimming cut 4 bases from V and 6 bases from J; bases unmatched to any gene: 8. The CDR3 loop reads CASSTGLATSEQYF. DNA of the CDR3: TGCGCCAGCAGCACGGGACTAGCTACATCCGAGCAGTACTTC.

The rearrangement uses TRBV7-9 and TRBJ2-7; D assignment may be TRBD1 or TRBD2 (5 bases each). V gave up 4 bases and J gave up 2 bases, with 12 bases separating them. The CDR3 runs 14 residues. Germline lookup yields CDR1 SEHNR and CDR2 FQNEAQ (reference sequence). The CDR3: CASSSRDDPYEQYF. The CDR3 DNA reads as TGTGCCAGCAGCTCCCGGGACGACCCCTACGAGCAGTACTTC.

This clone has more than one count but fewer than ten. This chain joins TRBV5-8 and TRBJ1-4; D possibly corresponds to TRBD1 (6 bases). The germline V gene has CDR1 SGHTS and CDR2 YDEGEE. V dropped 5 bases and J dropped 12 bases, with 14 bases sitting between them. The CDR3 length is 12 residues. CDR3 sequence (DNA): TGTGCCAGCAGACCTACAGGGCCACAACTGTTTTTT. Translated: CASRPTGPQLFF.

This sequence joins TRBV27 and TRBJ2-3, with TRBD2 matching 15 bases. The J segment lost 5 bases and the V segment lost 0 bases, leaving 0 bases of the junction unmatched. In germline, CDR1 is MNHEY, CDR2 SMNVEV (reference sequence). The CDR3 totals 16 residues. CDR3 coding DNA: TGTGCCAGCAGTTTATCGGGACTAGCGGGAGGAGATACGCAGTATTTT. Translated, it gives CASSLSGLAGGDTQYF.

With respect to this clone: The junction shows a germline mismatch at one end, possibly a read error. The V and J genes are TRBV7-7 and TRBJ2-7, with D hard to call. CDR1 is SSHAT, CDR2 FNYEAQ, per germline (reference sequence). The CDR3 loop spans 8 amino acids. The CDR3 region has the DNA TGTGCTAGCAGCTTAGTGTCCTTC. The encoded protein is CASSLVSF. Filled out from reference TRBV7-7 and TRBJ2-7, the complete variable domain reads GAGVSQSPRYKVTKRGQDVTLRCDPISSHATLYWYQQALGQGPEFLTYFNYEAQPDKSGLPSDRFSAERPEGSISTLTIQRTEQRDSAMYRCASSLVSFGPGTRLTVT.

The table lists this clone with a few counts. The chain couples TRBV12-5 to TRBJ2-7, with 7 bases aligning to TRBD2. Germline assignment: CDR1 LGHNT and CDR2 FRNRAP. V lost 6 bases, J lost 7 bases, and 15 bases stayed unmatched. The CDR3 length is 15 residues. CDR3 DNA sequence: TGTGCTAGTGGGGGCGGATGGCGGGAGTGCTGTGAGCAGTACTTC. This codes for CASGGGWRECCEQYF.

The chain joins TRBV27 to TRBJ2-1; maybe TRBD1 (6 bases). Germline-derived CDR1 and CDR2 are MNHEY and SMNVEV (reference sequence). The CDR3 has 14 amino acids. V was cut by 2 bases and J by 6 bases, with 11 bases left in between. The CDR3 is CASSLNRQANEQFF. The CDR3, as DNA: TGTGCCAGCAGTTTAAATCGACAGGCCAATGAGCAGTTCTTC.

The chain carries TRBV18 and TRBJ1-2; unclear D gene. Trimming pared 1 base from V and 4 bases from J, leaving 13 bases between. This CDR3 is 15 amino acids long. Germline CDR1 and CDR2: KGHSH and LQKENI. The DNA of the CDR3 is TGTGCCAGCTCACCACAGCAACTCGACGTCTATGGCTACACCTTC. Translated, it gives CASSPQQLDVYGYTF.

The chain has TRBV15 and TRBJ2-5; TRBD2 aligns across 8 bases. From germline, CDR1 is LNHNV and CDR2 YYDKDF (reference sequence). CDR3 length equals 14 residues. The V and J ends lost 5 bases and 5 bases, in that order; junction bases with no gene match: 7. CDR3 nucleotide sequence: TGTGCCACCAGCGGCCTGGGGACTAGGGAGACCCAGTACTTC. It specifies CATSGLGTRETQYF.

This CDR3 reads CASSAGLLNNEQFF. CDR3 sequence (DNA): TGTGCCAGTAGTGCCGGACTTCTGAACAATGAGCAGTTCTTC. This chain links TRBV19 with TRBJ2-1; a possible D gene is TRBD2 (5 bases). CDR1 is LNHDA, CDR2 SQIVND, per germline (reference sequence). The CDR3 has 14 amino acids. Trimming took 5 bases from V and 5 from J, leaving 13 bases between them.

This chain connects TRBV19 to TRBJ1-2, with D perhaps matching TRBD1 (6 bases). Germline CDR1 is LNHDA and CDR2 is SQIVND (reference sequence). CDR3 length: 14 residues. Deletions cut 2 bases from V and 3 bases from J, with 10 bases between. This CDR3 is CASSIRQEDYGYTF. CDR3 in DNA: TGTGCCAGTAGTATAAGACAGGAGGACTATGGCTACACCTTC.

The rearrangement joins TRBV2 to TRBJ2-1, with 10 bases identical to TRBD2. Per the germline V gene, CDR1 is SNHLY and CDR2 is FYNNEI. The CDR3 covers 16 residues. Losses at the gene ends were 2 bases for V and 7 bases for J; bases not matched to a gene: 8. The CDR3 region has the DNA TGTGCCAGCAGTGAAACCATAGCGGGAGGACGAAATGAGCAGTTCTTC. Translating it yields CASSETIAGGRNEQFF.

The V and J genes are TRBV19 and TRBJ2-2, with D perhaps TRBD2 (6 bases). Germline CDR1 and CDR2: LNHDA and SQIVND (reference sequence). CDR3 length equals 14 residues. V was clipped by 2 bases and J by 4 bases, with 8 bases between them. CDR3 residues: CASSITSFTGELFF. CDR3 nucleotide sequence: TGTGCCAGTAGTATAACTAGCTTCACCGGGGAGCTGTTTTTT.

This clone was seen a few times. The chain employs TRBV7-6 and TRBJ2-7, with 8 bases aligning to TRBD2. The trim removed 5 bases at V and 3 bases at J, leaving 9 bases unmatched. Germline V gives CDR1 SGHVS, CDR2 FNYEAQ. The CDR3 runs 15 residues. In nucleotides, the CDR3 is TGTGCCAGCAGCCGAGTTGAGAGCGGGAGCTACGAGCAGTACTTC. It is translated as CASSRVESGSYEQYF.

The CDR3 sequence: CASSQDKGGYGSPLHF. Here the CDR3 DNA reads TGCGCCAGCAGCCAAGATAAGGGGGGATACGGTTCACCCCTCCACTTT. This sequence joins TRBV4-1 and TRBJ1-6; a weak D match, TRBD1 (6 bases). The germline gives CDR1 MGHRA, CDR2 YSYEKL. The CDR3 has 16 residues. Trimming shortened V by 0 bases and J by 9 bases, and 15 bases separated the two germline ends.